The rows below give T cell receptor beta chains drawn from one sample of a study of T cells in Graves' hyperthyroidism and ophthalmopathy. TCRdb reprocessed the multiplex PCR reads with MiXCR, giving one entry per CDR3 protein. This table has 400,000 to 550,000 distinct CDR3 sequences, roughly 24% appearing once. Sequenced input: blood. The receptor source for this set is a woman aged 30 to 39 with Graves' ophthalmopathy. Each CDR3 is given with its conserved first and last residue. The order of the fields is CDR3 length, D gene, J gene, V gene, clone size, CDR3 DNA, CDR3 protein. D genes are given only for firm matches. Only some rows state a clone size, as once, few, many or a class for expanded clones.

15	TRBD2	TRBJ2-5	TRBV24-1	once	TGTGCCACCAGTGGGGGAGGACTAGCGGAGGAGACCCAGTACTTC	CATSGGGLAEETQYF
14	-	TRBJ1-2	TRBV28	-	TGTGCCAGCAGCCCTCTCCGGGCGGGCTATGGCTACACCTTC	CASSPLRAGYGYTF
13	-	TRBJ2-7	TRBV20-1	many	TGCAGTGTGGACGGGACTGGCCCCTACGAGCAGTACTTC	CSVDGTGPYEQYF
16	-	TRBJ2-7	TRBV7-9	many	TGTGCCAGCAGCTCCCAAACCCGACGCATGGGGTACGAGCAGTACTTC	CASSSQTRRMGYEQYF
12	-	TRBJ1-2	TRBV28	-	TGTGCCAGCAGTTTAGGGGCAGTTGGCTACACCTTC	CASSLGAVGYTF
13	-	TRBJ2-5	TRBV12-3/TRBV12-4	many	TGTGCCAGCAGTTTAGGCAGCCGAGGGACCCAGTACTTC	CASSLGSRGTQYF
14	-	TRBJ2-6	TRBV15	-	TGTGCCACCAGCAGAGGAAGTGGGGCCAACGTCCTGACTTTC	CATSRGSGANVLTF
16	TRBD1	TRBJ1-6	TRBV27	many	TGTGCCAGCAGTCTCCGAGGGACAGTTTTTAATTCACCCCTCCACTTT	CASSLRGTVFNSPLHF
15	-	TRBJ1-5	TRBV19	many	TGTGCCAGTAGTATTTCGGCTTATAGCAATCAGCCCCAGCATTTT	CASSISAYSNQPQHF
13	-	TRBJ1-5	TRBV19	many	TGTGCCAGTAGTATAGATCCGAATCAGCCCCAGCATTTT	CASSIDPNQPQHF
14	-	TRBJ2-7	TRBV6-5	once	TGTGCCAGCAGTTACTCCTCGAGGGTATACGAGCAGTACTTC	CASSYSSRVYEQYF
13	-	TRBJ2-7	TRBV20-1	many	TGCAGTGCTAGTACGTACAGGGTTGGCGAGCAGTACTTC	CSASTYRVGEQYF
14	TRBD1	TRBJ2-5	TRBV18	many	TGTGCCAGCTCATCGGGGACAGAGCAAGAGACCCAGTACTTC	CASSSGTEQETQYF
14	-	TRBJ1-1	TRBV12-3/TRBV12-4	-	TGTGCCAGCAGTTTTTGGGGCGTAGGGGCTGAAGCTTTCTTT	CASSFWGVGAEAFF
14	-	TRBJ1-1	TRBV20-1	-	TGCTTACCTGGGGGGAGGCAGGGGTTCCGGGCAGCTTTCTTT	CLPGGRQGFRAAFF
14	-	TRBJ1-1	TRBV10-3	few	TGTGCCATCAGTGCGCCGGGAGTGAACACTGAAGCTTTCTTT	CAISAPGVNTEAFF
16	TRBD2	TRBJ2-7	TRBV6-1	few	TGTGCCAGCAGTGAAGAGTTCGGGCTAGCGGGTGCCGAGCAGTACTTC	CASSEEFGLAGAEQYF
15	-	TRBJ2-2	TRBV6-2/TRBV6-3	many	TGTGCCAGCCTCGACTTGGGACAGAACACCGGGGAGCTGTTTTTT	CASLDLGQNTGELFF
17	-	TRBJ2-2	TRBV7-8	-	TGTGCCAGCAGCTTAGGATGGGGGGCTGCGAACACCGGGGAGCTGTTTTTT	CASSLGWGAANTGELFF
14	TRBD1	TRBJ2-7	TRBV12-3/TRBV12-4	many	TGTGCCAGCAGTTCGCAACAGGGGCCCTACGAGCAGTACTTC	CASSSQQGPYEQYF
15	TRBD1	TRBJ1-1	TRBV7-6	-	TGTGCCAGCAGCTTAGGGCAGACAGGGGGCACTGAAGCTTTCTTT	CASSLGQTGGTEAFF
15	-	TRBJ1-1	TRBV7-3	many	TGTGCCAGCAGCCCCACGACAGGTCAGAACACTGAAGCTTTCTTT	CASSPTTGQNTEAFF
15	-	TRBJ1-1	TRBV6-1	many	TGTGCCAGCAGTGAATTGTTTTTCCCTGGGGCTGAAGCTTTCTTT	CASSELFFPGAEAFF
13	TRBD1	TRBJ1-2	TRBV6-1	few	TGTGCCAGCAGGGGACAGGGGGCGAGTGGCTACACCTTC	CASRGQGASGYTF
19	TRBD2	TRBJ2-5	TRBV4-1	-	TGCGCCAGCAGCCGAATCCCTACGCGGACTAGCGGGAGACAAGAGACCCAGTACTTC	CASSRIPTRTSGRQETQYF
15	-	TRBJ1-2	TRBV6-1	few	TGTGCCAGCAGTGACGGCCCCCGGACAAACTATGGCTACACCTTC	CASSDGPRTNYGYTF
14	-	TRBJ2-5	TRBV28	few	TGTGCCAGCAGTCAGACAGCCGCTCAAGAGACCCAGTACTTC	CASSQTAAQETQYF
15	-	TRBJ2-7	TRBV20-1	many	TGCAGTGCTAGAGATCTATCAGATCCAGTTTACGAGCAGTACTTC	CSARDLSDPVYEQYF
15	-	TRBJ1-1	TRBV27	-	TGTGCCAGCAGTCCGCCCCCAGGGTGGGGGACTGAAGCTTTCTTT	CASSPPPGWGTEAFF
16	-	TRBJ1-5	TRBV6-1	few	TGTGCCAGCTCCCACAGGTCACAGTATAGCAATCAGCCCCAGCATTTT	CASSHRSQYSNQPQHF
16	TRBD1	TRBJ2-5	TRBV12-3/TRBV12-4	few	TGTGCCAGCAGTTTAGGACCACAGGGGGCGAGGGAGACCCAGTACTTC	CASSLGPQGARETQYF
15	TRBD1	TRBJ2-5	TRBV29-1	many	TGCAGCGTAGGACAGGGTAGGGCCTGGGGAGAGACCCAGTACTTC	CSVGQGRAWGETQYF
17	TRBD1	TRBJ2-2	TRBV11-2	few	TGTGCCAGCAGCCTTCTCCGACAGGGTATGGACACCGGGGAGCTGTTTTTT	CASSLLRQGMDTGELFF
13	-	TRBJ1-1	TRBV9	many	TGTGCCAGCAGCGTAGCAGGGGATACTGAAGCTTTCTTT	CASSVAGDTEAFF
13	-	TRBJ1-1	TRBV11-2	many	TGTGCCAGCAGGGGCAGGGAGAACACTGAAGCTTTCTTT	CASRGRENTEAFF
13	-	TRBJ2-5	TRBV6-2/TRBV6-3	-	TGTGCCAGCAGTCGACAGGTCCAAGAGACCCAGTACTTC	CASSRQVQETQYF
15	TRBD1	TRBJ2-7	TRBV7-2	-	TGTGCCAGCAGCTTAGGCCCCGGGACAGAGTACGAGCAGTACTTC	CASSLGPGTEYEQYF
14	-	TRBJ1-5	TRBV7-9	-	TGTGCCAGCAGTTATCCAGGGTCCGGTCAGCCCCAGCATTTT	CASSYPGSGQPQHF
14	TRBD1	TRBJ1-6	TRBV5-1	-	TGCGCCAGCAGCTTGGAAGGGACAGGGTCACCCCTCCACTTT	CASSLEGTGSPLHF
15	TRBD2	TRBJ2-7	TRBV12-3/TRBV12-4	-	TGTGCCAGCAGTTTCTTGCTAGCGGGTGCCGACGAGCAGTACTTC	CASSFLLAGADEQYF
15	-	TRBJ2-7	TRBV14	few	TGTGCCAGCAGCCAAGGAGAGTTTTATACCTACGAGCAGTACTTC	CASSQGEFYTYEQYF
14	-	TRBJ1-2	TRBV7-6	many	TGTGCCAGCAGCCAACGTGGCCGTTGGCATGGCTACACCTTC	CASSQRGRWHGYTF